Listed below are T cell receptor beta chains from one sample, sequenced in a study of response to subunit inactivated influenza vaccine. TCRdb called the RT-PCR reads again in MiXCR, with one record for every CDR3 protein. The top ten hold 2.8% of the sample, which has some 540,000 distinct CDR3 sequences, approximately 24% seen once. Separately, the same data were catalogued under a study of T cells expressing NK-cell markers.

This material consisted of CD4+ T cells sorted from PBMCs, taken 12 days after vaccination. These receptors were collected from a man aged 45-60 years who received an inactivated influenza vaccine. The CDR3 runs from the conserved cysteine through the conserved F or W. A D gene is named only where the DNA matches it firmly. Some rows mark clone size as missing; the rest say once, few, many or name a class of expanded clone.

j_call,v_call,d_call,clone_size,cdr3_nt,cdr3_aa
TRBJ2-1,TRBV27,TRBD2,.,TGTGCCAGCAGTTTATCCCCCGTACTAGCGGGAGTACGGAATGAGCAGTTCTTC,CASSLSPVLAGVRNEQFF
TRBJ2-7,TRBV6-2/TRBV6-3,.,many,TGTGCCAGCAGTGTTCTCAGGGCAGAGCAGTACTTC,CASSVLRAEQYF
TRBJ2-1,TRBV5-5,.,.,TGTGCCAGCACCGGAGCAACGGGACACCCAGGGAATGAGCAGTTCTTC,CASTGATGHPGNEQFF
TRBJ1-2,TRBV28,TRBD1,.,TGTGCCAGCAGAACAGGGGTCCGAGAGGGCTACACCTTC,CASRTGVREGYTF
TRBJ2-7,TRBV6-1,.,.,TGTGCCAGCAGTGAAGCTTGGGGAATGAACGAGCAGTACTTC,CASSEAWGMNEQYF
TRBJ2-3,TRBV4-2,TRBD2,.,TGTGCCAGCAGCCTGGGGCGGGGGATGAAGGGGCAGTATTTT,CASSLGRGMKGQYF
TRBJ1-1,TRBV6-2/TRBV6-3,.,few,TGTGCCAGCAGTTACATCACGTGGACTGAAGCTTTCTTT,CASSYITWTEAFF
TRBJ2-5,TRBV12-3/TRBV12-4,TRBD1,few,TGTGCCACCAGCAGGGGGCGCGGGGAGACCCAGTACTTC,CATSRGRGETQYF
TRBJ2-1,TRBV6-5,TRBD2,few,TGTGCCAGCAGTTACTCGTTAACTAGCGGGAAGGGTGAGCAGTTCTTC,CASSYSLTSGKGEQFF
TRBJ1-1,TRBV5-5,TRBD1,many,TGTGCCAGCAACTCCAGGGGGGGCTATTACACTGAAGCTTTCTTT,CASNSRGGYYTEAFF
TRBJ2-7,TRBV3-1,.,few,TGTGCCAGCAGCCAAGATCAGGCGTCCTACGAGCAGTACTTC,CASSQDQASYEQYF
TRBJ1-5,TRBV4-3,TRBD1,.,TGCGCCAGCAGCCAAGATAGGACAGGTGGTTCGAGCAATCAGCCCCAGCATTTT,CASSQDRTGGSSNQPQHF
TRBJ2-7,TRBV29-1,.,.,TGCAGCGTTGAAGATGGATTCTCCTACGAGCAGTACTTC,CSVEDGFSYEQYF
TRBJ1-5,TRBV20-1,TRBD1,few,TGCAGTGCCACTCGGACAGGATCAAATCAGCCCCAGCATTTT,CSATRTGSNQPQHF
TRBJ2-7,TRBV6-2/TRBV6-3,.,.,TGTGCCAGCACCCTGGACGGGAGCTACGCGCAGTACTTC,CASTLDGSYAQYF
TRBJ2-1,TRBV4-2,TRBD2,.,TGTGCCAGCAGCCGGACTAGCGGGAGGGCCGGCAATGAGCAGTTCTTC,CASSRTSGRAGNEQFF
TRBJ2-7,TRBV5-1,TRBD1,.,TGCGCCAGCAGAAAGACAGGGGGGAGGTACGAGCAGTACTTC,CASRKTGGRYEQYF
TRBJ2-3,TRBV5-1,.,.,TGCGACAGCAGCTTAGACCACCCGAGCACAGATACGCAGTATTTT,CDSSLDHPSTDTQYF
TRBJ1-4,TRBV28,TRBD1,few,TGTGCCAGCAGATCCGGGACAGGGGCCGAAAAACTGTTTTTT,CASRSGTGAEKLFF
TRBJ2-2,TRBV6-5,.,.,TGTGCCAGCAGTTACCGCCTGTTTTCCGGGGAGCTGTTTTTT,CASSYRLFSGELFF